What follows are 26 T cell receptor beta chains derived from one specimen sequenced in a study of blood T cell repertoires in COVID-19. Sequencing used immunoSEQ multiplex PCR; TCRdb keeps in-frame clones, though not all of them. The data hold 250,000 or so clones, with about 82% observed a single time. The specimen sequenced was PBMCs or T cells enriched from blood (not recorded which). These receptors were taken from a woman in her 50s who had recovered from COVID-19.

The chain links TRBV12-3 or TRBV12-4 to TRBJ1-6; D call uncertain. Between the trimmed V and J ends, which lost 6 bases and 6 bases, there was a span of 3 bases. The CDR3 totals 11 residues. CDR3 region: CASRANSPLHF. The CDR3 coding sequence is TGTGCCAGCAGGGCTAATTCACCCCTCCACTTT.

This rearrangement joins TRBV7-2 to TRBJ2-7; 8 bases are shared with TRBD1. Trimming at V came to 5 bases and at J to 2 bases, leaving 11 bases not matched to a gene. The CDR3 covers 16 residues. Germline CDR1 and CDR2: SGHTA and FQGNSA. DNA of the CDR3: TGTGCCAGCAGCCAGAGCCCCCAGGGGGCTGCCTACGAGCAGTACTTC. The encoded protein is CASSQSPQGAAYEQYF.

The chain links TRBV7-2 to TRBJ2-1; 7 nucleotides agree with TRBD1. Germline-derived CDR1 and CDR2 are SGHTA and FQGNSA. CDR3 size: 13 residues. J lost 8 bases, V lost 5 bases, and 6 bases had no gene match. In nucleotides, the CDR3 is TGTGCCAGCAGCCCGCAGGGGGTCTATGAGCAGTTCTTC. Protein sequence: CASSPQGVYEQFF.

This chain connects TRBV25-1 to TRBJ2-3; no definite D call. The CDR3 covers 13 residues. The germline gives CDR1 MGHDK, CDR2 SYGVNS. Trimming cost V 1 base and J 1 base, with 3 bases left between them. The CDR3, as DNA: TGTGCCAGCAGTGAATCCGGCACAGATACGCAGTATTTT. Its protein is CASSESGTDTQYF.

This chain joins TRBV7-2 and TRBJ1-5; TRBD1 agrees at 12 bases. J lost 5 bases, V lost 5 bases, and 7 bases had no gene match. The CDR3 spans 16 residues. The germline CDR1 and CDR2 sequences are SGHTA and FQGNSA. Here the CDR3 DNA reads TGTGCCAGCAGCCCTCGGGACAGGGGGCGTTATCAGCCCCAGCATTTT. It translates to CASSPRDRGRYQPQHF. Full variable domain (rest looked up from reference TRBV7-2 and TRBJ1-5): GAGVSQSPSNKVTEKGKDVELRCDPISGHTALYWYRQSLGQGLEFLIYFQGNSAPDKSGLPSDRFSAERTGGSVSTLTIQRTQQEDSAVYLCASSPRDRGRYQPQHFGDGTRLSIL.

The V and J genes are TRBV5-1 and TRBJ2-7; D possibly corresponds to TRBD2 (6 bases). Germline values: CDR1 SGHRS, CDR2 YFSETQ. The V gene lost 5 bases and the J gene lost 0 bases, with 15 bases spanning the gap. The CDR3 is 15 amino acids. As DNA, the CDR3 is TGCGCCAGCAGACCCCGGGGGTCCAGCTCCTACGAGCAGTACTTC. Amino acid sequence: CASRPRGSSSYEQYF.

The chain has TRBV7-3 and TRBJ2-7; the D gene is possibly TRBD1 (5 bases). CDR1 is SGHTA, CDR2 FQGTGA, per germline. The CDR3 loop spans 13 amino acids. The V end was cut by 4 bases, the J end by 6 bases, with 13 bases between. DNA for the CDR3: TGTGCCAGCAGCTCGACAGTGGGGCGCGAGCAGTACTTC. This sequence encodes CASSSTVGREQYF.

The chain is built from TRBV5-1 and TRBJ1-1; no definite D call. CDR1 and CDR2 (germline): SGHRS, YFSETQ. V was trimmed by 4 bases and J by 0 bases, leaving 10 bases between them. The CDR3 has 14 amino acids. CDR3 residues: CASSPAGVNTEAFF. The CDR3 coding sequence is TGCGCCAGCAGCCCGGCGGGAGTGAACACTGAAGCTTTCTTT.

V and J are TRBV5-1 and TRBJ2-2, with a possible D match to TRBD1 (6 bases). V was clipped by 3 bases and J by 3 bases, with 12 bases between them. Per germline, CDR1 SGHRS and CDR2 YFSETQ. CDR3 size: 15 residues. CDR3 DNA: TGCGCCAGCAGCTCCGGGACAACCGACACCGGGGAGCTGTTTTTT. Translating gives CASSSGTTDTGELFF.

The chain employs TRBV28 and TRBJ2-7, with D maybe TRBD2 (7 bases). The CDR3 sequence is 13 residues long. Germline assignment: CDR1 MDHEN and CDR2 SYDVKM. Trimming stripped 10 bases from V and 6 bases from J, with 19 bases between. CDR3 nucleotide sequence: TGTGCCATCCGGGGGGACAAGATAAGCGAGCAGTACTTC. This codes for CAIRGDKISEQYF.

The rearrangement uses TRBV9 and TRBJ2-5; D perhaps matches TRBD2 (6 bases). V was clipped by 0 bases and J by 2 bases, with 26 bases between them. From germline, CDR1 is SGDLS and CDR2 YYNGEE. This CDR3 has 20 amino acids. The chain's CDR3 is CASSVAVSATVAGLQETQYF. For the CDR3, the DNA is TGTGCCAGCAGCGTAGCAGTATCGGCCACGGTGGCGGGGTTACAAGAGACCCAGTACTTC. Drawing the rest from reference TRBV9 and TRBJ2-5, the complete variable domain is DSGVTQTPKHLITATGQRVTLRCSPRSGDLSVYWYQQSLDQGLQFLIQYYNGEERAKGNILERFSAQQFPDLHSELNLSSLELGDSALYFCASSVAVSATVAGLQETQYFGPGTRLLVL.

The V gene is TRBV11-2, the J gene TRBJ2-2, with a weak D call TRBD1 (5 bases). Germline loops: CDR1 SGHAT, CDR2 FQNNGV. V was clipped by 1 base and J by 4 bases, with 10 bases between them. The CDR3 consists of 15 residues. This CDR3 reads CASSLVGQTTGELFF. The CDR3, as DNA: TGTGCCAGCAGCTTAGTGGGGCAGACCACCGGGGAGCTGTTTTTT.

This CDR3 reads CASRPYRDRGRNGYTF. The CDR3 coding sequence is TGTGCCAGCAGACCTTACCGGGACAGGGGGAGGAATGGCTACACCTTC. The V call is TRBV7-9, the J call TRBJ1-2, with 11 nucleotides matching TRBD1. After removal of 6 bases from V and 6 bases from J, the junction contained 12 bases not matched to a gene. The CDR3 has 16 residues. CDR1 is SEHNR, CDR2 FQNEAQ, per germline (reference sequence).

The CDR3 reads CASRSGHEQYF. DNA of the CDR3: TGTGCCAGCAGAAGTGGGCACGAGCAGTACTTC. V is TRBV28 and J is TRBJ2-7; D ambiguous. The CDR3 is 11 residues long. V was clipped by 6 bases and J by 5 bases, with 8 bases between them. Per germline, CDR1 MDHEN and CDR2 SYDVKM.

The V gene is TRBV5-1, the J gene TRBJ1-1; no definite D call. In germline, CDR1 is SGHRS, CDR2 YFSETQ. Trimming took off 3 bases at V and 2 bases at J, with 8 bases between the two ends. The CDR3 runs to 13 residues. CDR3 loop: CASSYSSNTEAFF. DNA for the CDR3: TGCGCCAGCAGCTACTCAAGTAACACTGAAGCTTTCTTT. The whole variable domain, filled in from reference TRBV5-1 and TRBJ1-1, reads KAGVTQTPRYLIKTRGQQVTLSCSPISGHRSVSWYQQTPGQGLQFLFEYFSETQRNKGNFPGRFSGRQFSNSRSEMNVSTLELGDSALYLCASSYSSNTEAFFGQGTRLTVV.

J is TRBJ1-6 and V is TRBV11-2; D perhaps matches TRBD1 (5 bases). The CDR3 consists of 15 residues. V was trimmed by 7 bases and J by 0 bases, leaving 10 bases between them. The germline CDR1 and CDR2 sequences are SGHAT and FQNNGV. The chain's CDR3 is CASTAQDSYNSPLHF. The DNA of the CDR3 is TGTGCCAGCACGGCACAGGACTCCTATAATTCACCCCTCCACTTT.

This chain connects TRBV3-1 (or the pseudogene TRBV3-2) to TRBJ2-5; 9 nucleotides align to TRBD2. The germline CDR1 and CDR2 sequences are LGHDT and YNNKEL (reference sequence). The CDR3 extends over 15 amino acids. Trimming took 1 base from V and 4 from J; bases not matched to a gene: 4. The CDR3 DNA reads as TGTGCCAGCAGCCAAGCTGCGGGGGGGCGAGAGACCCAGTACTTC. This codes for CASSQAAGGRETQYF.

This chain links TRBV6-5 with TRBJ2-2; D is perhaps TRBD2 (6 bases). Trimming stripped 11 bases from V and 4 bases from J, with 17 bases between. Germline values: CDR1 MNHEY, CDR2 SVGAGI. The CDR3 length is 14 residues. This CDR3 reads CASRTSLRTGELFF. The CDR3 nucleotides are TGTGCCTCTCGAACTAGCTTGCGCACCGGGGAGCTGTTTTTT.

This clone was detected only once. Here the CDR3 reads CATSGGITDTQYF. The DNA of the CDR3 is TGTGCCACCTCGGGGGGCATCACAGATACGCAGTATTTT. This sequence joins TRBV28 and TRBJ2-3; tentatively, D is TRBD2 (7 bases). V was pared by 10 bases and J by 2 bases, with 13 bases between. The CDR3 has 13 residues. Germline V gene lookup returns CDR1 MDHEN and CDR2 SYDVKM.

V usage is TRBV7-9 and J usage is TRBJ1-1; 9 bases match TRBD1. The CDR3 is made up of 16 amino acids. After removal of 5 bases from V and 1 base from J, the junction contained 8 bases not matched to a gene. CDR1 and CDR2 (germline): SEHNR, FQNEAQ (reference sequence). The CDR3 DNA follows: TGTGCCAGCAGCCCAAGGGAACAGGGGGCGAACACTGAAGCTTTCTTT. It is translated as CASSPREQGANTEAFF.

J is TRBJ2-3 and V is TRBV30; 13 bases are a match to TRBD2. The V segment lost 2 bases and the J segment 4 bases; nucleotides outside the gene matches: 3. The germline V gene has CDR1 GTSNPN and CDR2 SVGIG (reference sequence). The CDR3 totals 15 residues. CDR3 DNA: TGTGCCTGGAGTAGAACTAGCGGGAGGGCAGATACGCAGTATTTT. Translating gives CAWSRTSGRADTQYF.

The chain uses TRBV6-5 and TRBJ2-2; D is perhaps TRBD2 (6 bases). The CDR3 totals 15 residues. V lost 7 bases, J lost 5 bases, and 17 bases lay in between. The germline gives CDR1 MNHEY, CDR2 SVGAGI. Here the CDR3 reads CASTLRAGGTGELFF. The CDR3 nucleotides are TGTGCCAGCACCCTGCGAGCGGGCGGAACCGGGGAGCTGTTTTTT.

The J gene is TRBJ2-3, the V gene TRBV4-1, with D possibly being TRBD1 (6 bases). V lost 2 bases and J lost 2, with 26 bases in between. This CDR3 contains 20 residues. In germline, CDR1 is MGHRA, CDR2 YSYEKL. The CDR3 reads CASSQIPQGMGYRLTDTQYF. The CDR3 nucleotides are TGCGCCAGCAGCCAAATCCCACAGGGAATGGGCTACCGTCTCACAGATACGCAGTATTTT.

The chain couples TRBV6-5 to TRBJ1-1, with 9 bases matching TRBD1. The CDR3 length is 15 residues. V lost 2 bases, J lost 3 bases, and 4 bases stayed unmatched. Germline assignment: CDR1 MNHEY and CDR2 SVGAGI. CDR3 nucleotide sequence: TGTGCCAGCAGTTACGGGGACAGGGCGGACACTGAAGCTTTCTTT. Translation: CASSYGDRADTEAFF.

The chain is built from TRBV7-2 and TRBJ2-7; D is uncertain. Germline V gene lookup returns CDR1 SGHTA and CDR2 FQGNSA. V was shortened by 1 base and J by 2 bases, with 3 bases between the two germline ends. The CDR3 is made up of 12 amino acids. DNA of the CDR3: TGTGCCAGCAGCTTAGGTACCTACGAGCAGTACTTC. Translation gives CASSLGTYEQYF.

V and J are TRBV6-5 and TRBJ1-6; D is unresolved. V gave up 10 bases and J gave up 9 bases, with 22 bases separating them. Germline V gives CDR1 MNHEY, CDR2 SVGAGI. The length of the CDR3 is 15 residues. CDR3 DNA: TGTGCCACCACGGGATTTTCAGGACTGGTTTCACCCCTCCACTTT. Translating gives CATTGFSGLVSPLHF.